This is a list of T cell receptor beta chains from one sample in a study of blood T cell repertoires in COVID-19. The assay was immunoSEQ multiplex PCR, and TCRdb's table has in-frame clones only and misses some. The repertoire includes roughly 96,000 clones, 82% of them detected once, and roughly 18% sits in the top ten. The sequenced sample consisted of peripheral blood. The receptors stem from a man at least 80 years old with acute or convalescent COVID-19. Each CDR3 is given with its conserved first and last residue. D genes are given only for firm matches. A clone size is listed for some rows: how often the clone was seen (once, few, many), or a class if it is expanded.

clone_size: .; d_call: .; j_call: TRBJ2-2; v_call: TRBV11-2; cdr3_nt: TGTGCCAGCAGCCACCCAGGGGGGTACACCGGGGAGCTGTTTTTT; cdr3_aa: CASSHPGGYTGELFF
clone_size: .; d_call: .; j_call: TRBJ2-7; v_call: TRBV30; cdr3_nt: TGTGCCTGGAGTCCCACCCGGTCACGGTTAGACTTC; cdr3_aa: CAWSPTRSRLDF
clone_size: .; d_call: TRBD1; j_call: TRBJ1-2; v_call: TRBV4-2; cdr3_nt: TGTGCCAGCAGCCAAGAAGGGGCAGGGACAGGGAACTATGGCTACACCTTC; cdr3_aa: CASSQEGAGTGNYGYTF
clone_size: .; d_call: .; j_call: TRBJ2-5; v_call: TRBV6-6; cdr3_nt: TGTGCCAGCAGTTACGACACATCCCAAGAGACCCAGTACTTC; cdr3_aa: CASSYDTSQETQYF
clone_size: .; d_call: TRBD2; j_call: TRBJ2-5; v_call: TRBV3-1/TRBV3-2; cdr3_nt: TGTGCCAGCACCCATTCCGGGACTAGCGGGGATAGGGAGACCCAGTACTTC; cdr3_aa: CASTHSGTSGDRETQYF
clone_size: few; d_call: .; j_call: TRBJ2-2; v_call: TRBV28; cdr3_nt: TGTGCCAGCGGCAAAGACACCGGGGAGCTGTTTTTT; cdr3_aa: CASGKDTGELFF
clone_size: few; d_call: .; j_call: TRBJ2-2; v_call: TRBV7-2; cdr3_nt: TGTGCCAGCAGCTTAGCCCCAGGCGGGCGGGGAACCGGGGAGCTGTTTTTT; cdr3_aa: CASSLAPGGRGTGELFF
clone_size: once; d_call: .; j_call: TRBJ1-6; v_call: TRBV27; cdr3_nt: TGTGCCAGCACCCACGGGGGCTCCTATAATTCACCCCTCCACTTT; cdr3_aa: CASTHGGSYNSPLHF
clone_size: .; d_call: TRBD1; j_call: TRBJ1-2; v_call: TRBV28; cdr3_nt: TGTGCCAGCAGCCGGGTACAGGGGCCCTATGGCTACACCTTC; cdr3_aa: CASSRVQGPYGYTF
clone_size: .; d_call: .; j_call: TRBJ1-2; v_call: TRBV5-1; cdr3_nt: TGCGCCAGCAGCTTGTCCACAGGGCAGCACTCTGGCTACACCTTC; cdr3_aa: CASSLSTGQHSGYTF
clone_size: .; d_call: .; j_call: TRBJ1-5; v_call: TRBV6-5; cdr3_nt: TGTGCCAGTGAGCAGGGTCAGCCCCAGCATTTT; cdr3_aa: CASEQGQPQHF
clone_size: .; d_call: .; j_call: TRBJ1-1; v_call: TRBV15; cdr3_nt: TGTGCCACCAGCAGAGAAACAGTAAACACTGAAGCTTTCTTT; cdr3_aa: CATSRETVNTEAFF
clone_size: .; d_call: .; j_call: TRBJ1-4; v_call: TRBV9; cdr3_nt: TGTGCCAGCAGCGCTTCAACAGGGAAAGCTGTAGACAAACTGTTTTTT; cdr3_aa: CASSASTGKAVDKLFF
clone_size: .; d_call: TRBD2; j_call: TRBJ2-7; v_call: TRBV12-3/TRBV12-4; cdr3_nt: TGTGCCAGCAGTTTAGGGGGGGGGTACGAGCAGTACTTC; cdr3_aa: CASSLGGGYEQYF
clone_size: .; d_call: .; j_call: TRBJ2-7; v_call: TRBV6-5; cdr3_nt: TGTGCCAGCAGTTACGACAGGTATACCTACGAGCAGTACTTC; cdr3_aa: CASSYDRYTYEQYF
clone_size: few; d_call: .; j_call: TRBJ1-4; v_call: TRBV5-5; cdr3_nt: TGTGCCAGCAGCCCGGGGGGTCCAGGAGAAAAACTGTTTTTT; cdr3_aa: CASSPGGPGEKLFF
clone_size: .; d_call: TRBD1; j_call: TRBJ1-2; v_call: TRBV15; cdr3_nt: TGTGCCACCAGCATGGACAGGGGGAACTATGGCTACACCTTC; cdr3_aa: CATSMDRGNYGYTF
clone_size: .; d_call: .; j_call: TRBJ1-6; v_call: TRBV18; cdr3_nt: TGTGCCAGCTCACCGGCCAGAACAAATTCACCCCTCCACTTT; cdr3_aa: CASSPARTNSPLHF
clone_size: few; d_call: .; j_call: TRBJ1-6; v_call: TRBV27; cdr3_nt: TGTGCCAGCAGTTTTGAGAACAATTCACCCCTCCACTTT; cdr3_aa: CASSFENNSPLHF
clone_size: .; d_call: .; j_call: TRBJ2-2; v_call: TRBV24-1; cdr3_nt: TGTGCCACCACGGGGAGCACCGGGGAGCTGTTTTTT; cdr3_aa: CATTGSTGELFF
clone_size: .; d_call: .; j_call: TRBJ1-2; v_call: TRBV5-5; cdr3_nt: TGTGCCAGCAGCTTGAGGGCGGGGACGGGGGGGATCTATGGCTACACCTTC; cdr3_aa: CASSLRAGTGGIYGYTF
clone_size: .; d_call: .; j_call: TRBJ2-1; v_call: TRBV6-5; cdr3_nt: TGTGCCAGCAGCGCCCAGCCTAGCTCCTACAATGAGCAGTTCTTC; cdr3_aa: CASSAQPSSYNEQFF